Listed here are 6 T cell receptor beta chains from one sample, sequenced in a study of CD8 T cells in Susac syndrome. Reverse transcription of roughly 0.45 to 1 ug RNA used random hexamers. TCRdb called the immunoSEQ multiplex PCR reads again in MiXCR, with one record for every CDR3 protein. The sample consists of around 300,000 distinct CDR3 sequences, around 85% of them appearing once. What was sequenced was CD8+ T cells from PBMCs. These receptors all stem from a human donor with multiple sclerosis.

The V and J genes are TRBV9 and TRBJ2-2; TRBD2 aligns across 10 bases. CDR3 length equals 15 residues. The germline V gene has CDR1 SGDLS and CDR2 YYNGEE. Germline trimming cut 0 bases from V and 7 bases from J; bases unmatched to any gene: 3. DNA for the CDR3: TGTGCCAGCAGCGTAGGGGCTAGCGGGAGCGGGGAGCTGTTTTTT. This gives the protein CASSVGASGSGELFF.

This chain connects TRBV2 to TRBJ2-7; 9 bases agree with TRBD1. CDR1 and CDR2 from the germline V gene are SNHLY and FYNNEI. The CDR3 runs 15 residues. Trimming took 5 bases from V and 4 from J; bases not matched to a gene: 9. Written as DNA, the CDR3 is TGTGCCAGCAGTCCCTACAGGGGGCGTCGGTACGAGCAGTACTTC. Protein sequence: CASSPYRGRRYEQYF.

This chain connects TRBV20-1 to TRBJ2-7, with D maybe TRBD1 (6 bases). CDR3 length equals 16 residues. V was cut by 2 bases and J by 1 base, with 18 bases left in between. Germline lookup yields CDR1 DFQATT and CDR2 SNEGSKA (reference sequence). CDR3 DNA sequence: TGCAGTGCTAGAATGTGGGTGTACAGGGAGTCCTACGAGCAGTACTTC. This encodes CSARMWVYRESYEQYF.

V gene TRBV6-5 combines with J gene TRBJ2-7; D unclear. The length of the CDR3 is 13 residues. Germline V gene lookup returns CDR1 MNHEY and CDR2 SVGAGI. Trimming removed 6 bases from V and 6 bases from J, with 15 bases in between. DNA of the CDR3: TGTGCCAGCAGGAACGGCTCTCCTTTCGAGCAGTACTTC. It yields the protein CASRNGSPFEQYF.

V and J are TRBV4-3 and TRBJ2-1; D call uncertain. The CDR3 runs to 15 residues. Between the trimmed V and J ends, which lost 4 bases and 0 bases, there was a span of 10 bases. The germline gives CDR1 LGHNA, CDR2 YSLEER. The CDR3 sequence is CASSLKPSSYNEQFF. Written as DNA, the CDR3 is TGCGCCAGCAGCCTAAAACCCAGCTCCTACAATGAGCAGTTCTTC.

This clonotype has only one observation. The rearrangement joins TRBV6-5 to TRBJ1-4; D uncertain. Per germline, CDR1 MNHEY and CDR2 SVGAGI. The CDR3 is 16 residues long. Trimming left V 1 base short and J 5 bases short, with 14 bases between. The CDR3, as DNA: TGTGCCAGCAGTTACTACGAATCGGCAATGAATGAAAAACTGTTTTTT. Protein sequence: CASSYYESAMNEKLFF.